This T cell receptor (beta chain) was documented in a study of T cell changes during pregnancy in multiple sclerosis. This table comes from immunoSEQ multiplex PCR, and its TCRdb copy is limited to in-frame clones, with some not included. This sample has nearly 60,000 clones, with 91% found just once. Germline trimming cut 4 bases from V and 1 base from J; bases unmatched to any gene: 15. Germline V lookup: CDR1 SEHNR, CDR2 FQNEAQ (reference sequence). The CDR3 has 18 amino acids. The receptor comes from a female donor in good health, enrolled as a control in a pregnancy study. The V call is TRBV7-9, the J call TRBJ1-1; 7 nucleotides align to TRBD1. The sample in question was CD4+ T cells from peripheral blood mononuclear cells, obtained after pregnancy. This chain's CDR3 is CASSSTWTGRYPNTEAFF. The CDR3 DNA follows: TGTGCCAGCAGCTCAACTTGGACAGGAAGGTATCCGAACACTGAAGCTTTCTTT.